This is a list of T cell receptor beta chains from one sample in a study of blood T cell repertoires in COVID-19. Libraries were prepared by immunoSEQ multiplex PCR; TCRdb keeps only in-frame clonotypes and omits some of them. This table holds 250,000 to 300,000 clones, 75% to 90% found once. The material sequenced was peripheral blood. The receptors shown here come from a woman aged 40 to 55 with acute or convalescent COVID-19. Both conserved end residues are part of each CDR3. Each record gives: J gene, clone size, V gene, D gene, CDR3 DNA, CDR3 protein. D genes are given only for firm matches. The size entry is marked missing in some rows and otherwise reads once, few, many or a size class.

j_call: TRBJ2-2
clone_size: NA
v_call: TRBV9
d_call: NA
cdr3_nt: TGTGCCAGCAGCGTCAGGGCGAACACCGGGGAGCTGTTTTTT
cdr3_aa: CASSVRANTGELFF

j_call: TRBJ2-1
clone_size: few
v_call: TRBV30
d_call: TRBD2
cdr3_nt: TGTGCCTGGAGCTCCGGGACTAACCGCGATGAGCAGTTCTTC
cdr3_aa: CAWSSGTNRDEQFF

j_call: TRBJ2-5
clone_size: NA
v_call: TRBV7-9
d_call: TRBD2
cdr3_nt: TGTGCCAGCAGCTTAGGACTAGCGGGGGGGTCTTTGGAGACCCAGTACTTC
cdr3_aa: CASSLGLAGGSLETQYF

j_call: TRBJ1-2
clone_size: NA
v_call: TRBV24-1
d_call: NA
cdr3_nt: TGTGCCACCAGTGACTGGACAGAAAATGGCTACACCTTC
cdr3_aa: CATSDWTENGYTF

j_call: TRBJ1-4
clone_size: NA
v_call: TRBV5-1
d_call: NA
cdr3_nt: TGCGCCAGCAGCTTGGAGGCGAGAGGGAGGGATGAAAAACTGTTTTTT
cdr3_aa: CASSLEARGRDEKLFF

j_call: TRBJ1-3
clone_size: NA
v_call: TRBV5-4
d_call: TRBD1
cdr3_nt: TGTGCCAGCAAGAGACAGGGTAGTAGCGACACCATATATTTT
cdr3_aa: CASKRQGSSDTIYF

j_call: TRBJ2-3
clone_size: NA
v_call: TRBV6-4
d_call: TRBD2
cdr3_nt: TGTGCCAGCAGTGACGGGAGCGGGGGGACACCTCTTAGCACAGATACGCAGTATTTT
cdr3_aa: CASSDGSGGTPLSTDTQYF

j_call: TRBJ1-1
clone_size: NA
v_call: TRBV3-1/TRBV3-2
d_call: NA
cdr3_nt: TGTGCCAGCAGCCAGCGGGGAGAGAACACTGAAGCTTTCTTT
cdr3_aa: CASSQRGENTEAFF

j_call: TRBJ2-5
clone_size: NA
v_call: TRBV5-5
d_call: TRBD1
cdr3_nt: TGTGCCAGCAGCCCCGGAGGACAGGGGAGGACCCAGTACTTC
cdr3_aa: CASSPGGQGRTQYF

j_call: TRBJ2-1
clone_size: NA
v_call: TRBV19
d_call: NA
cdr3_nt: TGTGCCAGTAGTACAGACTTTAATGAGCAGTTCTTC
cdr3_aa: CASSTDFNEQFF

j_call: TRBJ1-1
clone_size: NA
v_call: TRBV6-6
d_call: TRBD1
cdr3_nt: TGTGCCAGCAGTTTAGTAGGGGGCGCGACTGAAGCTTTCTTT
cdr3_aa: CASSLVGGATEAFF

j_call: TRBJ2-3
clone_size: NA
v_call: TRBV4-1
d_call: TRBD2
cdr3_nt: TGCGCCAGCAGCCGATCCAGCGGGGGGGGCACAGATACGCAGTATTTT
cdr3_aa: CASSRSSGGGTDTQYF

j_call: TRBJ1-1
clone_size: NA
v_call: TRBV5-6
d_call: NA
cdr3_nt: TGTGCCAGCAGCTCGTTAACAGGTGGTGGGAGGACTGAAGCTTTCTTT
cdr3_aa: CASSSLTGGGRTEAFF

j_call: TRBJ1-2
clone_size: few
v_call: TRBV9
d_call: NA
cdr3_nt: TGTGCCAGCAGCGTAGGGGGACACCAGTATAACTATGGCTACACCTTC
cdr3_aa: CASSVGGHQYNYGYTF

j_call: TRBJ1-6
clone_size: NA
v_call: TRBV3-1/TRBV3-2
d_call: TRBD1
cdr3_nt: TGTGCCAGCAGCCCTCAGGGGGTCGGGAATTCACCCCTCCACTTT
cdr3_aa: CASSPQGVGNSPLHF

j_call: TRBJ1-1
clone_size: NA
v_call: TRBV7-2
d_call: NA
cdr3_nt: TGTGCCAGCAGCGAGAACCGGGACACTGAAGCTTTCTTT
cdr3_aa: CASSENRDTEAFF

j_call: TRBJ2-5
clone_size: NA
v_call: TRBV7-2
d_call: NA
cdr3_nt: TGTGCCAGCAGCTTAGTGCCAGGGGCCCGAGAGACCCAGTACTTC
cdr3_aa: CASSLVPGARETQYF